This TCR beta chain was sequenced in a study of cytomegalovirus exposure and HLA in healthy donors. Study at large: Counted in an early data release were 75 million to 85 million unique TCRs from HLA-typed donors. Study-wide results and caveats: Reports state that TCR beta sequences accurately predicted most subjects' HLA-A and HLA-B alleles. Analysis performed later found approximately 17,000 TCR beta sequences associated with HLA alleles at 0.05 false discovery rate.

Remarks on this clone: Its matching antigen is unknown.

This CDR3 comprises 17 residues. Trimming took 0 bases from V and 5 from J; bases not matched to a gene: 4. In germline, CDR1 is KGHSH, CDR2 LQKENI. The PCR employed 60 Vbeta primers together with 13 Jbeta primers. TCRdb's table, derived via immunoSEQ multiplex PCR, lists solely in-frame clones and lacks some. The sample includes around 51,000 clones. Unrecorded immune exposure was likely among donors, who were nominally healthy when sampled. The J gene is TRBJ2-1, the V gene TRBV18; TRBD2 matches 13 bases. The source material was PBMCs. This clonotype was sampled from a man aged 35 to 55 in good health and CMV-seropositive. CDR3 protein: CASSPPTSGRINNEQFF. For the CDR3, the DNA is TGTGCCAGCTCACCACCGACTAGCGGGAGGATAAACAATGAGCAGTTCTTC. The complete variable domain, with remaining parts taken from reference TRBV18 and TRBJ2-1, reads NAGVMQNPRHLVRRRGQEARLRCSPMKGHSHVYWYRQLPEEGLKFMVYLQKENIIDESGMPKERFSAEFPKEGPSILRIQQVVRGDSAAYFCASSPPTSGRINNEQFFGPGTRLTVL.